The sequence of this T cell receptor beta chain was determined in a study of T cells in Graves' hyperthyroidism and ophthalmopathy (dated by TCRdb to the late 2010s). Background on the whole study: Peripheral blood was sampled at the time of initial diagnosis, prior to any treatment. To identify TCR V-J signatures that set the groups apart, the researchers used a discovery cohort of 100 patients, made up of roughly 40 with Graves' ophthalmopathy and some 55 with stable Graves' hyperthyroidism. Whether ophthalmopathy could be predicted prospectively was tested in an independent validation cohort made up of some 20 hyperthyroidism patients plus 17 patients who later progressed to ophthalmopathy. For training and testing, the 100 or so patients in the discovery cohort were randomly divided in a 7:3 ratio. Thyroid tissue and blood T-cell repertoires from six Graves' hyperthyroidism patients were also compared in the study. After blood sampling, hyperthyroidism patients were treated with methimazole at a starting dose of 30 mg daily, and ophthalmopathy patients were treated with high-dose intravenous methylprednisolone. According to the paper, TCR Vbeta CDR3 sequencing was carried out on over 130 peripheral blood samples, which came from 40 to 45 ophthalmopathy, 80 or so hyperthyroidism and some 17 progressor patients. The full study reports these points: Most expanded thyroid clonotypes (frequency above 0.001) were also detected in blood, suggesting blood repertoires may reflect thyroid immune responses. In validation, the model predicted progression to ophthalmopathy a median of roughly 6.2 months before onset, with roughly 70% sensitivity and around 76% specificity. A model built on a 13 V-J signature distinguished ophthalmopathy from stable hyperthyroidism, reaching around 88% sensitivity and about 81% specificity in cross-validation and 80%/75% in testing. No statistical method was used to fix the sample size in advance, and group allocation was not hidden from the investigators.

Stable Graves' hyperthyroidism was defined as no progression to ophthalmopathy during 18 months of follow-up. Hyperthyroidism patients were newly diagnosed, with disease duration under 2 months, and aged 18 to 65 years. Exclusion was applied to patients with uncontrolled infections, other autoimmune diseases, pregnancy or lactation. Clinical symptoms, serum thyroxine and TRAb, thyroid ultrasound, and orbital computed tomography formed the basis for the diagnoses. Ficoll-Paque density gradient centrifugation was used to isolate PBMCs from under 11 ml of fresh peripheral blood. Total RNA was extracted using Trizol reagent, and RNA quality was assessed on an Agilent 2100 Bioanalyzer. TCR beta CDR3 regions were amplified from RNA transcripts. The TCR CDR3 was subjected to a first round of RT-PCR using the HTBI primer set and the Qiagen OneStep RT-PCR kit. Libraries were constructed in a second round of multiplex PCR, after which size selection and purification were performed. Libraries were sequenced paired-end with 100 bp reads on an Illumina HiSeq2000. Turning to the authors' computational methods: Raw data were processed with SOAPnuke, discarding reads with adapters, uncalled bases, mean Phred below 15, or no exact constant-primer or identifier match. COPE v1.2.5 was used to merge high-quality paired reads, and clonotypes were defined as unique nucleotide sequences. MiTCR v1.1 was used to align clonotypes to the IMGT TRBV, TRBD and TRBJ reference segments. The analysis was restricted to V-J combinations with a frequency above 0.0001, which together covered 98% to 99.2% of the repertoires. The TCS score was defined as F50 (clonal expansion) divided by E x V (chaos), with BLOSUM62-based TCRdist calculated between CDR3 peptides within each V-J. Welch's t-statistics and random forest reduced roughly 530 V-J features to 13, which were used in a naive Bayes classifier (R e1071). TCRdb reprocessed the public reads (quality trimming at Q25 with fastp, clone calling with MiXCR) and kept in-frame beta chains. Entries that share a CDR3 protein sequence are merged under the most common genes and DNA. For this entry, the V and J calls and clone size follow TCRdb and not the study's own pipeline. The sample has approximately 600,000 distinct CDR3 sequences on record, about a sixth of them singletons. About 3.8% of the sample goes to the ten largest clones.

The CDR3 holds 12 amino acids from the cysteine to the phenylalanine. The sequence is cut down to CDR3 DNA, 36 bases in frame from base 1. CDR1 MNHNS and CDR2 SASEGT are derived from the germline V gene. V is clipped by 6 bases and J by 12 bases, and the sequence between their germline boundaries is 17 bases long. As concerns this clonotype: What this receptor recognizes is not known. A read error may be the cause here, since a much bigger clone is one base away.

The sequence came from a woman aged 30 to 39 with Graves' hyperthyroidism. The V gene is TRBV6-1 and the J gene is TRBJ1-2, with the D segment identity uncertain. Sample: blood. The DNA sequence reads TGTGCCAGCAGCCTACGTAGGGAGGGCAACACCTTC. Translated, this gives CASSLRREGNTF.